The clone carrying this TCR beta chain was recorded many times. This CDR3 has 13 residues. Germline V gene data show CDR1 as DFQATT and CDR2 as SNEGSKA (reference sequence). V was trimmed by 0 bases and J by 4 bases, leaving 7 bases between them. Unique molecular identifiers were incorporated when the TCRbeta library was constructed. MiXCR was run by TCRdb on the PCR reads, yielding one entry per CDR3 protein. The table includes 120,000 to 150,000 distinct CDR3 sequences, 8.8% detected once. This specimen comes from a study of T-cell reconstitution after alpha-beta-depleted transplantation in children.

The chain employs TRBV20-1 and TRBJ1-5, with D hard to call. Sequenced material: PBMCs, mostly from graft donor cells, taken 180 days after TCRalphabeta/CD19-depleted stem cell transplant. The origin of this receptor is a female patient aged 2-15 years who had a stem cell transplant for congenital amegakaryocytic thrombocytopenia, so the T cells may come from the graft donor. The CDR3 reads CSARDYGNQPQHF. DNA for the CDR3: TGCAGTGCTAGAGATTACGGGAATCAGCCCCAGCATTTT.